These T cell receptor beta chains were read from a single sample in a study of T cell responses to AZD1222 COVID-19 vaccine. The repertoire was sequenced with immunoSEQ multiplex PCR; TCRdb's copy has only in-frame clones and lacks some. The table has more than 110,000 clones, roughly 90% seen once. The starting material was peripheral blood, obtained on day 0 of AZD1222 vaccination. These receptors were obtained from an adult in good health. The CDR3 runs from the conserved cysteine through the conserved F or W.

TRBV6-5,CASSSTWDTDTQYF
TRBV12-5,CASGLLQGSNYGYTF
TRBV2,CASSEALLSGYTF
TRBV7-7,CASSPTWDSSYEQYF
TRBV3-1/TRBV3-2,CASSHRGSYEQYF
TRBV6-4,CASSEEGLGNTEAFF
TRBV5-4,CASSLVGLSSYEQYF
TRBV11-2,CASQPGTGSPEQYF
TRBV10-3,CAAGGRTSGSEQFF
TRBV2,CASSPSIINSPLHF
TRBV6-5,CASSYMGGDGYTF
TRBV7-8,CASSPLGGGEGANVLTF
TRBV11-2,CASRGTGGPPGANVLTF
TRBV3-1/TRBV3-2,CASIGGNTIYF
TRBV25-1,CASTASGSSYNEQFF
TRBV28,CASSLVRTSGSADTQYF
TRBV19,CASSPFRDTGELFF
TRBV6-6,CASSLRAYEQYF
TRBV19,CASNPIDRVFGYTF